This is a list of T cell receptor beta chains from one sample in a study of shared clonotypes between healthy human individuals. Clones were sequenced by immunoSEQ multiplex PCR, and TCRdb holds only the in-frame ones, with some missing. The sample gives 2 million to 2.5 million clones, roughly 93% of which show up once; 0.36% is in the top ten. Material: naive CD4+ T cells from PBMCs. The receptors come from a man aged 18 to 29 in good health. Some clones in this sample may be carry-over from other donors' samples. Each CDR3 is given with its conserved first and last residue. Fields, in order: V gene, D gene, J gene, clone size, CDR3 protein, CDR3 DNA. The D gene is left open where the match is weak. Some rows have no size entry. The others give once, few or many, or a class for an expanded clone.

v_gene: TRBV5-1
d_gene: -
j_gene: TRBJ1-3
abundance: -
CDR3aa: CASSPEIPHGNTIYF
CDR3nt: TGCGCCAGCAGCCCCGAGATACCCCATGGAAACACCATATATTTT

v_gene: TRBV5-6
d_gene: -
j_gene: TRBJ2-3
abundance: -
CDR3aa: CASSLVRNTDTQYF
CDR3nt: TGTGCCAGCAGCTTGGTCAGGAACACAGATACGCAGTATTTT

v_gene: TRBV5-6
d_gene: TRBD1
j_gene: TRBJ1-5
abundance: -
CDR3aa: CASSLAKLQGVDQPQHF
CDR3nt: TGTGCCAGCAGCTTGGCCAAATTACAGGGGGTAGATCAGCCCCAGCATTTT

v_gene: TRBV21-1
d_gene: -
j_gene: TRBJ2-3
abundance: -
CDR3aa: CASSPQGARADTQYF
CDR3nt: TGTGCCAGCAGCCCTCAGGGGGCGCGGGCAGATACGCAGTATTTT

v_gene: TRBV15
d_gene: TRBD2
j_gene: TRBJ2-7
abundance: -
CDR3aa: CATSRGLTSGVREQYF
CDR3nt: TGTGCCACCAGCAGAGGGCTGACTAGCGGGGTCCGCGAGCAGTACTTC

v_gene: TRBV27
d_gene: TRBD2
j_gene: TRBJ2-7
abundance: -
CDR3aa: CASSSQLAGAHEQYF
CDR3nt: TGTGCCAGCAGTTCCCAACTAGCGGGAGCCCACGAGCAGTACTTC

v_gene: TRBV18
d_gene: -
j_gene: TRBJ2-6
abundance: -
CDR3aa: CASSPPERGANVLTF
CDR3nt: TGTGCCAGCTCACCACCGGAGAGGGGGGCCAACGTCCTGACTTTC

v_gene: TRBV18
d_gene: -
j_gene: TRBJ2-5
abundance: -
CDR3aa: CASSTDIQETQYF
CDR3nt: TGTGCCAGCTCAACGGACATCCAAGAGACCCAGTACTTC

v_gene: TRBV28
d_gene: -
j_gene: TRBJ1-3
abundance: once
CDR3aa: CASRPRTAYREAIYF
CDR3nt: TGTGCCAGCAGACCACGGACGGCGTATCGTGAAGCCATATATTTT

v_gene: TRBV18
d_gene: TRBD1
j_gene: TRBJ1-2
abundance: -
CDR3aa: CASSRSGQGTNYGYTF
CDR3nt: TGTGCCAGCTCTCGTTCTGGACAGGGAACTAACTATGGCTACACCTTC

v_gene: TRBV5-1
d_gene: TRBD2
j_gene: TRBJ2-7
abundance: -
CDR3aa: CASSSLRGLAGVGEQYF
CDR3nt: TGCGCCAGCAGCTCCCTCCGTGGACTAGCGGGAGTGGGGGAGCAGTACTTC